The 5 T cell receptor beta chains below all came from one sample that was sequenced in a study of cytomegalovirus exposure and HLA in healthy donors. The PCR ran on 60 Vbeta and 13 Jbeta primers. Profiling relied on immunoSEQ multiplex PCR, and the TCRdb table lists in-frame clones only, not all of them. Of about 120,000 clones listed, about 75% are singletons. The sample taken for sequencing was PBMCs. These receptor sequences come from a man between 60 and 70 years old in good health and CMV-seropositive.

This rearrangement joins TRBV10-3 to TRBJ2-7; 11 bases align to TRBD2. With 6 bases clipped from V and 5 bases from J, the junction kept 6 bases outside the gene matches. Germline values: CDR1 ENHRY, CDR2 SYGVKD. The CDR3 contains 14 residues. CDR3: CAISASGRLDEQYF. The CDR3 DNA reads as TGTGCCATCAGCGCTAGCGGGAGGCTAGACGAGCAGTACTTC.

This clone was detected once. The V and J genes are TRBV5-5 and TRBJ2-5; TRBD2 is a possible D gene (6 bases). CDR1 and CDR2 from the germline V gene are SGHKS and YYEKEE (reference sequence). Trimming shortened V by 2 bases and J by 5 bases, and 7 bases separated the two germline ends. This CDR3 spans 12 amino acids. The CDR3 region has the DNA TGTGCCAGCAGCTTCGGAGGGGAGACCCAGTACTTC. Its protein product is CASSFGGETQYF. The variable domain in full, completed from reference TRBV5-5 and TRBJ2-5, reads DAGVTQSPTHLIKTRGQQVTLRCSPISGHKSVSWYQQVLGQGPQFIFQYYEKEERGRGNFPDRFSARQFPNYSSELNVNALLLGDSALYLCASSFGGETQYFGPGTRLLVL.

The sample holds a few counts of this clone. The chain uses TRBV11-3 and TRBJ2-5, with D uncertain. Trimming pared 2 bases from V and 2 bases from J, leaving 6 bases between. From germline, CDR1 is SGHNT and CDR2 YENEEA. The CDR3 is 13 residues long. This CDR3 is CASSLWRQETQYF. CDR3 coding DNA: TGTGCCAGCAGCTTATGGAGACAAGAGACCCAGTACTTC.

The chain links TRBV28 to TRBJ1-5; 10 bases are a match to TRBD1. The CDR3 consists of 17 residues. In germline, CDR1 is MDHEN, CDR2 SYDVKM. V trimming: 1 base; J trimming: 2 bases; junction bases outside the gene matches: 5. The CDR3 DNA reads TGTGCCAGCAGTTTATTGACAGGGGGCGCGGGCAATCAGCCCCAGCATTTT. Amino acid sequence: CASSLLTGGAGNQPQHF.

The chain has TRBV18 and TRBJ2-6; maybe TRBD1 (5 bases). CDR1 and CDR2 from the germline V gene are KGHSH and LQKENI. V lost 0 bases to trimming and J lost 0 bases, with 12 bases between them. This CDR3 contains 18 residues. As DNA, the CDR3 is TGTGCCAGCTCACCACCGGGGCAGTTATCCTCTGGGGCCAACGTCCTGACTTTC. Residues: CASSPPGQLSSGANVLTF.